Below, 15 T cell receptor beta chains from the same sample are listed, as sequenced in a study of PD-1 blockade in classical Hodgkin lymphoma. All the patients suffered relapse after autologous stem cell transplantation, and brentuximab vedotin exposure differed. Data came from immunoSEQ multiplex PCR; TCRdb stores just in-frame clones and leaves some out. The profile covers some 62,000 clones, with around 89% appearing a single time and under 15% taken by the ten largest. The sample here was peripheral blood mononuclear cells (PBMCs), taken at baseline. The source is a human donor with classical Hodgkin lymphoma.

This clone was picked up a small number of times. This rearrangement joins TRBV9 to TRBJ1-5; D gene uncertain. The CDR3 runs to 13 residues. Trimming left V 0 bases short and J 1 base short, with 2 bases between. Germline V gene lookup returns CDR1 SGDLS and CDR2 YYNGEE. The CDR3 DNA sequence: TGTGCCAGCAGCGTAGGAAGCAATCAGCCCCAGCATTTT. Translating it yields CASSVGSNQPQHF.

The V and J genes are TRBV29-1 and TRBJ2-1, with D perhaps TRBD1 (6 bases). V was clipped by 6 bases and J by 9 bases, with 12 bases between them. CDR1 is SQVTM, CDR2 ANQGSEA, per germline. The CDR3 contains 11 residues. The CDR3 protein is CSVTRGREQFF. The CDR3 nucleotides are TGCAGCGTAACCAGGGGTCGTGAGCAGTTCTTC.

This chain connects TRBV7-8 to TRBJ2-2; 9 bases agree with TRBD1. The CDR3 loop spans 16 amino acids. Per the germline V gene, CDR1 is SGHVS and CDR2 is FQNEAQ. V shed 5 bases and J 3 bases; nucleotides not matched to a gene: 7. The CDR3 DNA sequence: TGTGCCAGCAGCGCACAGGGGGCTCGGGACACCGGGGAGCTGTTTTTT. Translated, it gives CASSAQGARDTGELFF.

The CDR3 sequence is CASSLLHQPQHF. In DNA, the CDR3 is TGTGCCAGCAGCTTATTACATCAGCCCCAGCATTTT. The chain is built from TRBV11-3 and TRBJ1-5; D ambiguous. Germline CDR1 is SGHNT and CDR2 is YENEEA. Trimming pared 2 bases from V and 5 bases from J, leaving 4 bases between. The CDR3 sequence is 12 residues long. Supplemented by reference TRBV11-3 and TRBJ1-5, the full variable domain reads EAGVVQSPRYKIIEKKQPVAFWCNPISGHNTLYWYLQNLGQGPELLIRYENEEAVDDSQLPKDRFSAERLKGVDSTLKIQPAELGDSAVYLCASSLLHQPQHFGDGTRLSIL.

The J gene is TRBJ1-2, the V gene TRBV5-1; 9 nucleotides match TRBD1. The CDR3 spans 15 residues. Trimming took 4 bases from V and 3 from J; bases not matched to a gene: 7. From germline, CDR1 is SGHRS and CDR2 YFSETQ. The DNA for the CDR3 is TGCGCCAGCAGCACAGGACAGGGGACCGACTATGGCTACACCTTC. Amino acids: CASSTGQGTDYGYTF.

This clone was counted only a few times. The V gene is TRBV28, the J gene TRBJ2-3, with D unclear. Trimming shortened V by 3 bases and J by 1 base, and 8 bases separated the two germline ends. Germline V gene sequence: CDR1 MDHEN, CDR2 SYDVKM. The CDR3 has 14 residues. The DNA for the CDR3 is TGTGCCAGCAGTTTTCTGCAGGGCACAGATACGCAGTATTTT. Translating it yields CASSFLQGTDTQYF.

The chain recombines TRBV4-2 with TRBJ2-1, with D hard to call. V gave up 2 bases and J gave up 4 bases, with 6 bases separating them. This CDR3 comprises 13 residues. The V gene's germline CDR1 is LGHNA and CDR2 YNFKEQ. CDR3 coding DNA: TGTGCCAGCAGCCAATTTGGGTACAATGAGCAGTTCTTC. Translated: CASSQFGYNEQFF.

The CDR3 loop reads CASSTSGVPSYEQYF. The CDR3 coding sequence is TGTGCCAGCAGTACTTCAGGGGTTCCCTCCTACGAGCAGTACTTC. The chain carries TRBV11-2 and TRBJ2-7, with a tentative D call TRBD1 (6 bases). The CDR3 contains 15 residues. The ends were cut back, 6 bases at V and 0 bases at J, with 15 bases in the middle. CDR1 is SGHAT and CDR2 is FQNNGV in the germline V gene.

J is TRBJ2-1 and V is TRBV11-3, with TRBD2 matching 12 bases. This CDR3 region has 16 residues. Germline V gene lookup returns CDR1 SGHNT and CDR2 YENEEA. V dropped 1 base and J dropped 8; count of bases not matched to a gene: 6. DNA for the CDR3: TGTGCCAGCAGCTTAGGGCTAGCGGGGGGGCAAGATGAGCAGTTCTTC. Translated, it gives CASSLGLAGGQDEQFF.

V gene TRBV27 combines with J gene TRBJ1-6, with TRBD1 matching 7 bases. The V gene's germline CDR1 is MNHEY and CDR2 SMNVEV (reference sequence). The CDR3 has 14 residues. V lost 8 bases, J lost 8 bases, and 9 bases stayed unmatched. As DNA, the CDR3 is TGTGCCAGCCACTTCACAGGGGCGGATTCACCCCTCCACTTT. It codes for CASHFTGADSPLHF.

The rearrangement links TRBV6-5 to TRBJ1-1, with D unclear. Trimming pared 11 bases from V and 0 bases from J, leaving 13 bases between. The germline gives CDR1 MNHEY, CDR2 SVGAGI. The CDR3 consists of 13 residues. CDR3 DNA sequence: TGTGCCGGCACAGTCAACCTGAACACTGAAGCTTTCTTT. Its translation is CAGTVNLNTEAFF.

The CDR3 DNA follows: TGCGCCAGCAGCCAAGATTGGTCGGGGACAGCTTCAGGAAACACCATATATTTT. The encoded protein is CASSQDWSGTASGNTIYF. The chain links TRBV4-1 to TRBJ1-3, with 7 bases lining up with TRBD1. The CDR3 contains 18 residues. CDR1 and CDR2 from the germline V gene are MGHRA and YSYEKL. V lost 0 bases and J lost 4; bases outside the gene matches: 12.

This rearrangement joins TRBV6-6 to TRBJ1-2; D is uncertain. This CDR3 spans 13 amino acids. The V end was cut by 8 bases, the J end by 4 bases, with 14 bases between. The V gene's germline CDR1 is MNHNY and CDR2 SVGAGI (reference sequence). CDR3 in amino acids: CASRRTELYGYTF. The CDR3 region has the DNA TGTGCCAGCCGAAGGACCGAACTCTATGGCTACACCTTC.

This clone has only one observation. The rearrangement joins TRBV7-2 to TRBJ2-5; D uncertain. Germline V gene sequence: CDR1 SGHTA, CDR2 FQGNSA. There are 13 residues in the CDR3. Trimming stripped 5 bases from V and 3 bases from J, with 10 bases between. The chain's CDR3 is CASSTTIKETQYF. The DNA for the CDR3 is TGTGCCAGCAGCACCACTATTAAAGAGACCCAGTACTTC.

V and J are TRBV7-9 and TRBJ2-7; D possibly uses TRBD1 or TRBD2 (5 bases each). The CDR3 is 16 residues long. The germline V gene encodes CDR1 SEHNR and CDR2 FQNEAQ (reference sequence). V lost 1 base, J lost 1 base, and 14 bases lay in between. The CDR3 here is CASSLGMGTRSYEQYF. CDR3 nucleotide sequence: TGTGCCAGCAGCTTAGGCATGGGGACCCGTTCCTACGAGCAGTACTTC.